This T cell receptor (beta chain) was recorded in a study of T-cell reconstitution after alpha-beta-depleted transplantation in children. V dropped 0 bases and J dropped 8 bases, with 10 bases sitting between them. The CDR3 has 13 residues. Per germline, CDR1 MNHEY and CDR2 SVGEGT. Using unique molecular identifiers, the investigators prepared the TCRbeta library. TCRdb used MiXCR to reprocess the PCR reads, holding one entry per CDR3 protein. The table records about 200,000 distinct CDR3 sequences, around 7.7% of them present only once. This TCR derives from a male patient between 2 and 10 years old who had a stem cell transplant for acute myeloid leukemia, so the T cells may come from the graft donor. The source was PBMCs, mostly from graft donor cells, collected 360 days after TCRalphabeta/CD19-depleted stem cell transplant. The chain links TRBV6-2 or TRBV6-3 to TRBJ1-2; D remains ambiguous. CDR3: CASSYSMVGGYTF. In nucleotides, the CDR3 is TGTGCCAGCAGTTACTCGATGGTAGGGGGCTACACCTTC.